Included here is one T cell receptor (beta chain) sequence, with context. These data belong to a study of neoadjuvant anti-PD-1 for oral cavity cancer. Stage II-IVA oral cavity squamous cell carcinoma was new and untreated by systemic or radiation therapy. Analysis of PBMCs was direct, with no culture step. Looked up from germline, CDR1 is SGHVS and CDR2 is FQNEAQ. V was shortened by 1 base and J by 1 base, with 8 bases between the two germline ends. This CDR3 spans 14 amino acids. Sequenced by immunoSEQ multiplex PCR; TCRdb stores in-frame clones only, minus some. The table records some 16,000 clones, 55% to 70% of them present only once.

The chain couples TRBV7-8 to TRBJ2-7; no definite D call. The sequence came from a person between 40 and 80 years old with oral cavity squamous cell carcinoma. Sequencing used PBMCs, obtained before nivolumab (anti-PD-1) treatment. CDR3 residues: CASSLEYVSYEQYF. CDR3 sequence (DNA): TGTGCCAGCAGCTTAGAGTACGTATCCTACGAGCAGTACTTC. The entire variable domain, with the rest obtained from reference TRBV7-8 and TRBJ2-7, is as follows: GAGVSQSPRYKVAKRGQDVALRCDPISGHVSLFWYQQALGQGPEFLTYFQNEAQLDKSGLPSDRFFAERPEGSVSTLKIQRTQQEDSAVYLCASSLEYVSYEQYFGPGTRLTVT.